Described below is a single T cell receptor (beta chain) sequence and its context. V lost 4 bases, J lost 0 bases, and 6 bases lay in between. CDR3 size: 13 residues. The V gene's germline CDR1 is SEHNR and CDR2 FQNEAQ (reference sequence). The data originate from a study of blood T cell repertoires in COVID-19. Background on the study: Acute and convalescent COVID-19 specimens originated in the United States, Italy and Spain.

As handled by the study authors: Counts of nucleated cells, estimated from reference gene primer amplification, were obtained. Assay used: immunoSEQ multiplex PCR; TCRdb lists only in-frame clones, some missing. V and J calls and clone size are those listed in that table; D and trimming were worked out from the DNA. Among 350,000 or so clones, about 87% were seen once, and the ten largest hold approximately 1.8%. The chain has TRBV7-9 and TRBJ1-2; D is uncertain. The sample consisted of peripheral blood. This TCR derives from a woman in her thirties with COVID-19, enrolled during active disease. CDR3 region: CASSSVANYGYTF. DNA for the CDR3: TGTGCCAGCAGCTCCGTAGCTAACTATGGCTACACCTTC. Full variable domain (outside the CDR3, taken from reference TRBV7-9 and TRBJ1-2): DTGVSQNPRHKITKRGQNVTFRCDPISEHNRLYWYRQTLGQGPEFLTYFQNEAQLEKSRLLSDRFSAERPKGSFSTLEIQRTEQGDSAMYLCASSSVANYGYTFGSGTRLTVV.